This entry concerns a single TCR beta chain. The table came from immunoSEQ multiplex PCR; TCRdb's copy has only in-frame clones and leaves some out. The sample carries more than 200,000 clones, more than 75% recorded once. This sample was included in a study of cytomegalovirus exposure and HLA in healthy donors. CDR3 length equals 14 residues. Germline assignment: CDR1 SNHLY and CDR2 FYNNEI. V shed 6 bases and J shed 3 bases, with 13 bases lying between them. Material for sequencing was PBMCs. This rearrangement joins TRBV2 to TRBJ2-3; tentatively, D is TRBD2 (6 bases). This sequence was found in a man between 18 and 29 years old in good health and CMV-seropositive. The CDR3 nucleotides are TGTGCCAGCAGGCCGGCGGGGAGAACAGATACGCAGTATTTT. It encodes CASRPAGRTDTQYF.